The table lists the clone carrying this TCR beta chain with a count of one. Its target is not known. Sequencing used immunoSEQ multiplex PCR; TCRdb keeps in-frame clones, though not all of them. The sample carries under 50,000 clones, about 87% recorded once. The V segment lost 4 bases and the J segment 5 bases; nucleotides outside the gene matches: 6. CDR1 is LNHNV, CDR2 YYDKDF, per germline (reference sequence). The CDR3 is 15 residues long. This sample was taken from a study of T cell responses to AZD1222 COVID-19 vaccine. Study outcomes and limitations: Females made up more of the donors, who were largely white British, and clonal diversity may have come out too low. Spike regions recognized by vaccine-associated CD4 TCRs spanned the protein, led by 160-218 and 743-854.

This sequence joins TRBV15 and TRBJ2-2, with 8 bases aligning to TRBD1. The TCR originated in an adult who received the AZD1222 COVID-19 vaccine. The sequencing here drew on peripheral blood, taken 28 days after the second AZD1222 dose. CDR3 loop: CATSTAGGRTGELFF. CDR3 nucleotide sequence: TGTGCCACCAGCACTGCAGGGGGCAGGACCGGGGAGCTGTTTTTT.